The following is a TCR beta chain sequence with its context. No cognate antigen has been identified for it. No clone much larger than this one lies a single base away; base qualities are absent. The cohort comprised some 700 healthy bone marrow donors. All cohort members were sampled while nominally healthy, although unrecorded immune exposures were likely present. The donor was CMV seronegative and belonged to the group of over 350 seronegative cohort members. Each donor provided a peripheral blood sample, and peripheral blood mononuclear cells were used for TCR beta sequencing. Genomic DNA was extracted from the blood cell samples with the Qiagen DNeasy Blood Extraction Kit. The data originate from a study of cytomegalovirus exposure and HLA in healthy donors (dated 2017 in TCRdb). Regarding the research as a whole: An earlier analysis of several hundred of the donors reported about 300 Gb of sequence data and about 120 million unique TCR beta sequences obtained from 150 million to 200 million T cells. On average, roughly 240,000 unique TCR beta nucleotide sequences were sequenced per donor among some 430 genotyped donors of the cohort, with roughly 18% of those sequences being non-productive. Because of strong linkage in the cohort, roughly five DR-DQ haplotypes were treated as single units for association and clustering. The T cell repertoires of 666 subjects were profiled by immunosequencing and related to cytomegalovirus serostatus. An early release that covered about 600 HLA-typed donors contained approximately 300 gigabases of sequencing data and about 84 million unique TCR sequences. Rather than drawing on any new phenotypic data, the later analysis identified candidate immune exposures from TCR beta sequences and the way those sequences occurred across donors. The study was designed to test whether signatures of past pathogen exposure could be identified by cataloging public T cell receptors. Donor age, sex, ethnicity and CMV serostatus were compiled alongside the repertoire data. Typing coverage varied by locus: roughly 620-630 donors for A, B, C, DRB1 and DQB1; roughly 520 for DQA1; 606 for DPA1; approximately 470 for DPB1. A later analysis re-examined previously published TCR beta repertoires from over 500 donors and added high-resolution HLA genotyping to investigate patterns of TCR occurrence. In a later genetic analysis, genome-wide SNP genotypes for about three fifths of the 666 donors were used, and that subset was treated as a discovery cohort. To predict cytomegalovirus infection status, the study brought together high-throughput TCR immunosequencing, statistical association of individual TCRs with disease status, and machine learning. In addition to the first cohort of 650 to 800 subjects, a separate validation cohort of around 110 different subjects was used. Of the roughly 390 genotyped donors, 65% to 90% were placed in the genetic ancestry cluster associated with self-reported Caucasian donors. Every discovery cohort repertoire had been produced on one sequencing platform. In an earlier analysis of 500 to 650 of the donors, high-throughput TCR beta sequencing was used to judge whether each TCR beta V gene segment behaved as functional or pseudogenic. Both class I and class II loci were covered by HLA typing, at four-digit resolution. The paper's findings and limits, for the study overall: Because HLA typing was missing for some donors at each locus, association tests included only the typed subset. The authors suggested that the approach could potentially be extended to other disease states and immunological phenotypes. The classifier was reported to diagnose cytomegalovirus status with high specificity and sensitivity in both the original and validation cohorts. In an earlier analysis of around 500 of the donors, most TCR beta V segments appeared in productive rearrangements about 87% or about 30% of the time, broadly matching IMGT annotations. V-gene and J-gene trimming of TCR beta chains was associated with a missense DCLRE1C variant in a later genetic analysis, and the association was replicated in an independent cohort. A few of the identified cytomegalovirus-associated TCR beta chains were confirmed in vitro to be specific for cytomegalovirus antigens. The study listed 150 to 200 TCR beta chains as associated with cytomegalovirus. According to a later genetic analysis, donors in an Asian-associated ancestry cluster had fewer N-insertions in productive TCRs than the roughly 670-donor mean. Presence/absence analyses assumed roughly uniform sequencing depth across donors, an assumption that may not hold. A further reported finding was that TCR beta sequences accurately predicted the HLA-A and HLA-B alleles for most subjects in the first cohort. A group of highly shared sequence variants was considered likely to be a technical artifact of the sequencing pipeline. Some IMGT-functional V segments, including TRBV6-2 and TRBV6-3, could not be distinguished by the 87-base-pair reads and were therefore excluded. In a later analysis, HLA-associated TCR beta chains were found to be more clonally expanded and to have lower generation probabilities than equally common non-associated chains. A later analysis found that TCR association rates varied across HLA loci, with DRB1 alleles showing the most associated TCRs and HLA-C alleles the fewest. At a false discovery rate of 0.05, a later analysis linked fewer than 20,000 TCR beta sequences to specific HLA alleles. The cohort was sequenced for TCR beta chains only, and without alpha or paired-chain data the features that could be detected were limited. According to a later analysis, most CMV-associated TCR beta chains appeared to be HLA-restricted, and the HLA associations seemed to be driven largely by CMV exposure. Most TCR sequences were observed very rarely across donors, whereas some public TCRs were present in many individuals. Linkage disequilibrium might explain the correlated functional status among segregating V segments, but an unknown experimental factor could not be excluded. When HLA alleles, especially DR and DQ, strongly co-occurred, TCR associations were difficult to assign to individual alleles. In a later analysis, several top co-occurrence clusters were reported to appear linked to parvovirus B19, influenza, CMV and Epstein-Barr virus. Over 15 rarely observed V segments, including chromosome 9 orphons, were excluded from the earlier analysis of almost 600 of the donors because counts were too low. Immune exposure information for the cohort was limited to CMV serostatus.

Library method: the immunoSEQ multiplex PCR assay. For the multiplex PCR, a mixture combining 60 forward primers for TCR Vbeta segments and 13 reverse primers for TCR Jbeta segments was used. The CDR3 region of rearranged TCR beta genes was amplified from genomic DNA by a multiplex PCR assay. The amplified TCR beta libraries were sequenced on the Illumina HiSeq System as 87-base-pair reads. Per the source publication's procedure: In a later analysis, about 80 million unique TCR beta chains were counted across the roughly 700 repertoires, and roughly 11 million of these chains were shared by at least two donors. Raw reads were error-corrected and collapsed into unique sequences with a nearest-neighbor algorithm that merged closely related sequences to remove PCR and sequencing errors. V, D and J gene segments were assigned by aligning CDR3 sequences to IMGT reference sequences. For a sequence to be retained, at least a six-nucleotide match to both a V gene segment and a J gene segment was required. A rearrangement counted as productive if the CDR3 had no stop codons and remained in frame with V and J, and every other rearrangement counted as non-productive. Following IMGT convention, CDR3 was defined as the stretch from the second conserved V-encoded cysteine to the conserved J-encoded phenylalanine. The earlier analysis of 500 to 650 of the donors excluded any sequence lacking an unambiguous match to a single V gene segment. In an earlier analysis of approximately 560 of the donors, a V segment was called functional when productive rearrangements were above 56.7%, and segregating when the standard deviation between donors exceeded 5%. To diagnose cytomegalovirus status from the catalog of TCR beta chain sequences, a statistical classification framework was built. A later analysis assigned V and J genes by comparing TCR nucleotide sequences with IMGT/GENE-DB human TR gene sequences. Using the TCRdist pipeline, a later analysis assigned CDR3 sequences along with most-parsimonious VDJ recombination scenarios. In a later analysis, each TCR beta chain was defined by its CDR3 amino acid sequence together with its V-gene family, and reads without a unique V-gene family were excluded. To address suspected cross-contamination and a sequencing artifact, a later analysis removed some 620 highly shared, low-generation-probability nucleotide sequences. A later analysis calculated a clonal expansion index for each public chain from normalized within-repertoire ranks of inferred template counts. A later analysis computed generation probabilities with a VDJ recombination model fitted to out-of-frame rearrangements, and checked the results against IGoR. Hypergeometric tests were used in a later analysis to score TCR-TCR, TCR-HLA and TCR-CMV co-occurrence, with a repertoire-size bias correction applied to the TCR pairs. In a later analysis, false discovery rates were estimated by permuting HLA or CMV assignments 20 times. In a later analysis, co-occurring TCRs were grouped using DBSCAN, and TCRdist sequence similarity was added for clustering within HLA-allele-positive subsets. Repertoires with fewer than 30,000 or more than 120,000 public chains, plus five repertoires with anomalous nucleotide sharing, were excluded from co-occurrence clustering. TCRdb took this table from immuneACCESS and kept in-frame rearrangements with V and J called. Such tables lack part of the clones; where checked against another copy, unresolved V genes explain under half of the gap, and the rest is unexplained. V and J calls and clone size come straight from that table; D and trimming were deduced from the DNA. In all, the sample holds under 150,000 clones, and about 69% of those were seen once. Jointly, the top ten make up 1.6% of the sample.

Including cysteine and phenylalanine, the CDR3 has 15 amino acids. Kept here is only the CDR3 DNA, which spans 45 bases and is read in frame from base 1. At the junction V is shortened by 2 bases and J by 5 bases; bases outside the gene matches: 9. CDR1 SGHDT and CDR2 YYEEEE were looked up in the germline V gene. This clonotype was sampled from a woman between 18 and 30 years old in good health and CMV-seronegative. The material sequenced was PBMCs. The chain links TRBV5-6 with TRBJ1-1, and 7 bases in between align with TRBD1. The sequence in DNA is TGTGCCAGCAGCTTATTACAGGGGAAGGGGACTGAAGCTTTCTTT. This is translated as CASSLLQGKGTEAFF.